This TCR beta chain was observed in a study of T cell responses to AZD1222 COVID-19 vaccine. Losses at the gene ends were 6 bases for V and 0 bases for J; bases not matched to a gene: 7. The CDR3 is made up of 15 amino acids. The germline V gene encodes CDR1 MDHEN and CDR2 SYDVKM. TCRdb keeps only in-frame clones here, not all; method: immunoSEQ multiplex PCR. The sample shows tens of thousands of clones, roughly nine tenths of them seen only once. The clonotype originates from an adult in good health. The rearrangement uses TRBV28 and TRBJ1-1; TRBD1 aligns across 7 bases. Material: peripheral blood, obtained on day 0 of AZD1222 vaccination. The CDR3: CASSSYRGMNTEAFF. The CDR3 DNA reads TGTGCCAGCAGCTCCTACAGGGGAATGAACACTGAAGCTTTCTTT.